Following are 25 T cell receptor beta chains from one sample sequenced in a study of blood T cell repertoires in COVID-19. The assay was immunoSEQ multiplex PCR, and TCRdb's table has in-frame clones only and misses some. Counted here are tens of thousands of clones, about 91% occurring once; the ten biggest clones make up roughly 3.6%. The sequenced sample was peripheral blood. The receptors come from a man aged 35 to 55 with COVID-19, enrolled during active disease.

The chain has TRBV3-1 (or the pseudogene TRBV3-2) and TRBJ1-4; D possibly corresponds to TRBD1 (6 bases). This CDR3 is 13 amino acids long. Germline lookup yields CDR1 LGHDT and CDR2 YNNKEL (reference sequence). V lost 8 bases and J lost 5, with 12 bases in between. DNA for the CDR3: TGTGCCAGCGCACAGGGAGAGAATGAAAAACTGTTTTTT. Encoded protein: CASAQGENEKLFF.

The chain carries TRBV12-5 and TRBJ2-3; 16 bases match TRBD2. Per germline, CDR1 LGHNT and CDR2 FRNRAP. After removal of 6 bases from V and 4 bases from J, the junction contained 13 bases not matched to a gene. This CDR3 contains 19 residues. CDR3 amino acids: CASGPGLAGGPLGADTQYF. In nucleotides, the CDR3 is TGTGCTAGTGGCCCGGGACTAGCGGGAGGGCCGTTAGGCGCAGATACGCAGTATTTT.

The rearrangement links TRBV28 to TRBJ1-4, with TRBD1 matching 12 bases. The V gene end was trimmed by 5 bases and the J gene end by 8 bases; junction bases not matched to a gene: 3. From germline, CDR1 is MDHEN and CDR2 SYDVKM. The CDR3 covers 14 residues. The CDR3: CASSPGTGGEKLFF. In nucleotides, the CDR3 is TGTGCCAGCAGTCCCGGGACAGGGGGCGAAAAACTGTTTTTT.

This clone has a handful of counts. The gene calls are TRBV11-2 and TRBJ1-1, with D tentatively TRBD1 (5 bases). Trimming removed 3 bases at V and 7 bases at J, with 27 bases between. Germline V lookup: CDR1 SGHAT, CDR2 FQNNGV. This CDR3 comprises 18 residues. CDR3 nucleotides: TGTGCCAGCAGCTTCCGGCAGAGCTCCTCCGGGACTCCCTATGAAGCTTTCTTT. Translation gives CASSFRQSSSGTPYEAFF.

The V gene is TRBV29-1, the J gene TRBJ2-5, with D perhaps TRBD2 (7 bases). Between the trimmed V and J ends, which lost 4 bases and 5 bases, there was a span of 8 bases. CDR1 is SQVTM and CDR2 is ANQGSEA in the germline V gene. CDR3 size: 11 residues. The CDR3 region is CSVAGGETQYF. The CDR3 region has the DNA TGCAGCGTTGCGGGGGGCGAGACCCAGTACTTC.

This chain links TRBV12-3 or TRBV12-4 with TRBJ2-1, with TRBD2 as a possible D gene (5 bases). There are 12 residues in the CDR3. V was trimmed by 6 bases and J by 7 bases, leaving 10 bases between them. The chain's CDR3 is CASREGLNEQFF. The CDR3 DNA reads TGTGCCAGCAGAGAGGGCTTGAATGAGCAGTTCTTC.

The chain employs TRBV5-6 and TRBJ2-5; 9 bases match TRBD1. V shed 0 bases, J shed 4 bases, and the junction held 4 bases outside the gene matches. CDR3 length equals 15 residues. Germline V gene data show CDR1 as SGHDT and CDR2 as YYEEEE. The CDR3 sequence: CASSLAMDRGETQYF. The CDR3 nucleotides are TGTGCCAGCAGCTTGGCCATGGACAGGGGAGAGACCCAGTACTTC.

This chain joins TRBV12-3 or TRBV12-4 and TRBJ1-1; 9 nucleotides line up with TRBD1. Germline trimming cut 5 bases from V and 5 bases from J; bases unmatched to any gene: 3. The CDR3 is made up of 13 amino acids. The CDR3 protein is CASSAGQGTEAFF. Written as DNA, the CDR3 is TGTGCCAGCAGTGCAGGACAGGGGACTGAAGCTTTCTTT.

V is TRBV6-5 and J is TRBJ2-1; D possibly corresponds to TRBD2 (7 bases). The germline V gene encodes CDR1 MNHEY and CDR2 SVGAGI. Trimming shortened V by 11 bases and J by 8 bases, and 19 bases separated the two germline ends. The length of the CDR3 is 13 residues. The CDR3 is CALRVGGPYEQFF. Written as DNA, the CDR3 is TGTGCCCTACGAGTGGGGGGGCCCTATGAGCAGTTCTTC.

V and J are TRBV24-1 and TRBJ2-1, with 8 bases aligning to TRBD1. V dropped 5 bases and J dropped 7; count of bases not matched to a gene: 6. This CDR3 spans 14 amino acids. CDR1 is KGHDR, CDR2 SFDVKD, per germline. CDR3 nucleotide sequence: TGTGCCACCAGTGGGGGGACAGGTCGGAATGAGCAGTTCTTC. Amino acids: CATSGGTGRNEQFF.

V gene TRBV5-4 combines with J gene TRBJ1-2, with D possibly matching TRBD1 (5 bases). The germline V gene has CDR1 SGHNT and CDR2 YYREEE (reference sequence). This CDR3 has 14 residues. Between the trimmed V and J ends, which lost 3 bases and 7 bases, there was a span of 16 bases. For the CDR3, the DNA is TGTGCCAGCAGCTATGCGGGACCGTCGCCTGGCTACACCTTC. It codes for CASSYAGPSPGYTF.

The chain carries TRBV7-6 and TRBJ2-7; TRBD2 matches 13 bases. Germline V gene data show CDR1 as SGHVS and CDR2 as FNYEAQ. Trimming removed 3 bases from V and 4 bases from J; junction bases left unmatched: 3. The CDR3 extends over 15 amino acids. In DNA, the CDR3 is TGTGCCAGCAGCTTGACTAGCGGGGGGCTGTACGAGCAGTACTTC. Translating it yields CASSLTSGGLYEQYF.

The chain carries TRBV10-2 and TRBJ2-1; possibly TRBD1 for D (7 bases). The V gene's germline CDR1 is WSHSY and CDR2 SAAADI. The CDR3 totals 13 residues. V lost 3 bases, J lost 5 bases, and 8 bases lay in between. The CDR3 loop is CASSDRGDNEQFF. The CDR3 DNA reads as TGCGCCAGCAGTGACAGGGGGGACAATGAGCAGTTCTTC.

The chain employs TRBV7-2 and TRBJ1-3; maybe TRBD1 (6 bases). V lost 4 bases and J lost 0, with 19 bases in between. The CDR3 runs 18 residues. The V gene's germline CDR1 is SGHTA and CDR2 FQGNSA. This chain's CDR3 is CASSYRSGGQLSGNTIYF. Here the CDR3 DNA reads TGTGCCAGCAGCTACCGCTCCGGGGGGCAGCTCTCTGGAAACACCATATATTTT.

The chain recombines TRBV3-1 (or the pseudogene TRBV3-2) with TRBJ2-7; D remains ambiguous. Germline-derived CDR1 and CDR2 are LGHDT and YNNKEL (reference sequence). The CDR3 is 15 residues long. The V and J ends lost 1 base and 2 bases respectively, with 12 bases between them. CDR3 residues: CASSQVDGGPYEQYF. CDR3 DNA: TGTGCCAGCAGCCAAGTCGACGGCGGTCCCTACGAGCAGTACTTC.

This CDR3 reads CASSLPGDNSPLHF. The CDR3 DNA reads as TGCGCCAGCAGCTTACCCGGGGATAATTCACCCCTCCACTTT. This rearrangement joins TRBV5-1 to TRBJ1-6; no firm D call. The germline CDR1 and CDR2 sequences are SGHRS and YFSETQ. The CDR3 has 14 amino acids. Trimming pared 2 bases from V and 5 bases from J, leaving 8 bases between.

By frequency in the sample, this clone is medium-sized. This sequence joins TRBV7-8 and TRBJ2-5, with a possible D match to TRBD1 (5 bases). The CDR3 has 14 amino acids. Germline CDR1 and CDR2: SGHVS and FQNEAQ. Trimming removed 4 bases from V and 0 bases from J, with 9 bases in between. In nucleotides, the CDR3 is TGTGCCAGCAGCTGGGGCGCGGACCAAGAGACCCAGTACTTC. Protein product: CASSWGADQETQYF.

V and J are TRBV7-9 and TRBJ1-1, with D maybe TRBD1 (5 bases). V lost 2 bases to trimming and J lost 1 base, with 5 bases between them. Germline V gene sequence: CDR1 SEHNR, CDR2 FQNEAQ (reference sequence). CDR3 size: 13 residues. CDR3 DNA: TGTGCCAGCAGCTTAACAGGGAACACTGAAGCTTTCTTT. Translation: CASSLTGNTEAFF.

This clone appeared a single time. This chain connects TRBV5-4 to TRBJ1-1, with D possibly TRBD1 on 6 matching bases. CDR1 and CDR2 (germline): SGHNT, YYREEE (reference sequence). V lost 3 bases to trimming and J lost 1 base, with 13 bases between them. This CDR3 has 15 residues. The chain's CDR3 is CASSSARQANTEAFF. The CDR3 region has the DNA TGTGCCAGCAGCTCCGCCAGACAGGCGAACACTGAAGCTTTCTTT.

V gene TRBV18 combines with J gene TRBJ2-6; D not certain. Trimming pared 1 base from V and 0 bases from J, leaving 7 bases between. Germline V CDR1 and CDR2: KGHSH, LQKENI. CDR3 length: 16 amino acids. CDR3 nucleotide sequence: TGTGCCAGCTCACCACTCAAGAGCTCTGGGGCCAACGTCCTGACTTTC. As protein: CASSPLKSSGANVLTF. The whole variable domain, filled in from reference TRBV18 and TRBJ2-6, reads NAGVMQNPRHLVRRRGQEARLRCSPMKGHSHVYWYRQLPEEGLKFMVYLQKENIIDESGMPKERFSAEFPKEGPSILRIQQVVRGDSAAYFCASSPLKSSGANVLTFGAGSRLTVL.

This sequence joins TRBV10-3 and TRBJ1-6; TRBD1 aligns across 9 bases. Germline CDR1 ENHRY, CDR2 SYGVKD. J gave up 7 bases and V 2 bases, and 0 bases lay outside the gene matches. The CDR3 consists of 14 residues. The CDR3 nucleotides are TGTGCCATCAGTGAGGGGACAGGGAATTCACCCCTCCACTTT. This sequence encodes CAISEGTGNSPLHF.

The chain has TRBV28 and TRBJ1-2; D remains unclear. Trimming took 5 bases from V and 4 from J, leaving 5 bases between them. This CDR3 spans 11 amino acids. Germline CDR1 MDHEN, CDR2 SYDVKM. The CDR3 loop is CASSNTYGYTF. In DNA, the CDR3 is TGTGCCAGCAGTAACACCTATGGCTACACCTTC.

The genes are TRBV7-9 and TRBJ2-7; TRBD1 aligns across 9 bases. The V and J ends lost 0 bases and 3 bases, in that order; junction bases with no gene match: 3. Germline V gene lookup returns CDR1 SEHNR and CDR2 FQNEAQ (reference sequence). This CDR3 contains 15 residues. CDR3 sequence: CASSLAGQGGYEQYF. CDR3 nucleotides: TGTGCCAGCAGCTTAGCGGGACAGGGCGGCTACGAGCAGTACTTC.

In nucleotides, the CDR3 is TGTGCCAGCAGTCCTAGGGGGGGTTCACCCCTCCACTTT. Translating it yields CASSPRGGSPLHF. The chain links TRBV12-3 or TRBV12-4 to TRBJ1-6, with D possibly being TRBD1 (6 bases). Trimming shortened V by 5 bases and J by 9 bases, and 11 bases separated the two germline ends. The CDR3 runs to 13 residues.

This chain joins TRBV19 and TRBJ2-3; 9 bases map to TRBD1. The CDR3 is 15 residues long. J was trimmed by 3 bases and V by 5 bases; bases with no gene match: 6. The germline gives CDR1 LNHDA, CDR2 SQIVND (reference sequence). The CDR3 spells CASSQQGAKTDTQYF. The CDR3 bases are TGTGCCAGTAGTCAACAGGGGGCAAAGACAGATACGCAGTATTTT.